In its sample, the clone carrying this TCR beta chain was seen once. The data belong to a study of blood T cell repertoires in COVID-19. Study information: Donors in the United States, Italy and Spain gave samples during acute or convalescent COVID-19.

Original handling: Quantification of nucleated cells was approximated via reference gene primer amplification. Sequencing used immunoSEQ multiplex PCR; TCRdb keeps in-frame clones, though not all of them. V and J calls and clone size are those listed in that table; D and trimming were worked out from the DNA. This table holds 150,000 to 200,000 clones, approximately 85% found once. Germline CDR1 reads SGHKS; CDR2 reads YYEKEE (reference sequence). The CDR3 is made up of 15 amino acids. The V end was cut by 0 bases, the J end by 3 bases, with 7 bases between. Enrollees, about 18 to 95 years old, lived in approximately 25 US areas. Cohorts were determined from participant-reported clinical history.

The V gene is TRBV5-5, the J gene TRBJ1-6, with TRBD1 as a possible D gene (5 bases). The sequenced sample was PBMCs or T cells enriched from blood (not recorded which). This TCR was sampled from a man in his forties who had recovered from COVID-19. The CDR3 reads CASSLDTGYNSPLHF. The CDR3 nucleotides read TGTGCCAGCAGCTTGGATACAGGCTATAATTCACCCCTCCACTTT.